These T cell receptor beta chains were read from a single sample in a study of blood T cell repertoires in COVID-19. Clones were sequenced by immunoSEQ multiplex PCR, and TCRdb holds only the in-frame ones, with some missing. The sample has some 100,000 clones; 88% are singletons. The specimen sequenced was peripheral blood. These receptors were collected from a man aged 50 or older with COVID-19, enrolled during active disease. CDR3s include the opening cysteine and the closing phenylalanine or tryptophan. A D gene is named only where the DNA matches it firmly. The size field is filled for only some rows; it gives once, few, many or a size class.

v_call	j_call	clone_size	d_call	cdr3_nt	cdr3_aa
TRBV4-3	TRBJ2-7	.	TRBD1	TGCGCCAGCAGCCAACTCTATTCCGGGACAGGCTCCTACGAGCAGTACTTC	CASSQLYSGTGSYEQYF
TRBV19	TRBJ2-3	.	.	TGTGCCAGTAGCCGCCTACGGGATACGCAGTATTTT	CASSRLRDTQYF
TRBV7-2	TRBJ1-2	.	.	TGTGCCAGCAGCTTAGACACCTATGGCTACACCTTC	CASSLDTYGYTF
TRBV30	TRBJ1-1	.	.	TGTGCCTGGAGGGGGGGACTTGTCGAAGCTTTCTTT	CAWRGGLVEAFF
TRBV7-9	TRBJ2-7	.	.	TGTGCCAGCACCAAGGCTCGCGTAGAAGCGTCTTCCTACGGGCAGTACTTC	CASTKARVEASSYGQYF
TRBV28	TRBJ1-1	once	TRBD1	TGTGCCAGCAGATTGATAACAGGGGGCACTGAAGCTTTCTTT	CASRLITGGTEAFF
TRBV9	TRBJ1-2	.	TRBD1	TGTGCCAGCAGCGCCATATGGACAGGGGAGGACGGCTACACCTTC	CASSAIWTGEDGYTF
TRBV28	TRBJ1-5	.	TRBD1	TGTGCCAGCAGTTCGACGGGACAGACTTCATATAGCAATCAGCCCCAGCATTTT	CASSSTGQTSYSNQPQHF
TRBV11-2	TRBJ2-3	.	TRBD2	TGTGCCAGCAGCTTAGGTGTTGGCGGGGGGGCCTCTAGCACAGATACGCAGTATTTT	CASSLGVGGGASSTDTQYF
TRBV6-5	TRBJ2-5	.	.	TGTGCCGCCAAAACAGGTCAAGAGACCCAGTACTTC	CAAKTGQETQYF
TRBV4-2	TRBJ1-2	.	TRBD1	TGTGCCAGCAGCGAAGGACAGGCTAACTATGGCTACACCTTC	CASSEGQANYGYTF
TRBV19	TRBJ2-3	.	.	TGTGCCAGTACCAGACTTCCGACCGCTACAGATACGCAGTATTTT	CASTRLPTATDTQYF
TRBV27	TRBJ2-2	once	TRBD1	TGTGCCAGCAGAAACAGGGGGAACACCGGGGAGCTGTTTTTT	CASRNRGNTGELFF
TRBV7-2	TRBJ1-1	.	TRBD1	TGTGCCAGCAGCTCAAACAGGGGAAACACTGAAGCTTTCTTT	CASSSNRGNTEAFF
TRBV5-1	TRBJ2-1	.	TRBD2	TGCGCCAGCAGGGCTAGGCCTAGCGGGACGACAAGCTCCTACAATGAGCAGTTCTTC	CASRARPSGTTSSYNEQFF
TRBV14	TRBJ2-7	.	.	TGTGCCAGCAGCCAAGGGCATGTCGAGCAGTACTTC	CASSQGHVEQYF
TRBV6-5	TRBJ1-5	.	.	TGTGCCAGCAGTTACTCGACGCTTGGGAGACAGCCCCAGCATTTT	CASSYSTLGRQPQHF
TRBV18	TRBJ2-7	.	.	TGTGCCAGCTCACCTACAGAAACCTACGAGCAGTACTTC	CASSPTETYEQYF
TRBV4-3	TRBJ2-1	.	TRBD2	TGCGCCAGCAGCCAAGTTTCACTAGCGACTGAGCAGTTCTTC	CASSQVSLATEQFF
TRBV12-3/TRBV12-4	TRBJ1-1	.	.	TGTGCCAGCAGGACAGCGGGAGGTACTGAAGCTTTCTTT	CASRTAGGTEAFF
TRBV2	TRBJ2-3	.	TRBD2	TGTGCCAGCAGTGAGTTTTCTAGCGGGGGCACAGATACGCAGTATTTT	CASSEFSSGGTDTQYF
TRBV6-5	TRBJ2-2	.	TRBD1	TGTGCCAGCAGTTATGGGGACAGGTTCACCGGGGAGCTGTTTTTT	CASSYGDRFTGELFF
TRBV4-1	TRBJ1-2	.	TRBD1	TGCGCCAGCAGCCAAGACTCACAGGGGAACTATGGCTACACCTTC	CASSQDSQGNYGYTF
TRBV7-8	TRBJ2-7	few	TRBD1	TGTGCCAGCAGCTACCGTTCAAACAGGGGCTACGAGCAGTACTTC	CASSYRSNRGYEQYF
TRBV30	TRBJ1-5	once	TRBD1	TGTGCCTGGAGTCACAGGGGGCTGATGGGCAATCAGCCCCAGCATTTT	CAWSHRGLMGNQPQHF
TRBV5-5	TRBJ1-2	.	TRBD1	TGTGCCAGCAGCGCAGGGACAGGGGCTATATACACCTTC	CASSAGTGAIYTF
TRBV3-1/TRBV3-2	TRBJ2-1	once	.	TGTGCCAGCAGCGTAGGACGGACAAACAATGAGCAGTTCTTC	CASSVGRTNNEQFF
TRBV6-2/TRBV6-3	TRBJ2-7	once	TRBD1	TGTGCCAGCAGTCCCTCCTGGGACAGCGAAGAGCAGTACTTC	CASSPSWDSEEQYF
TRBV6-5	TRBJ1-2	.	.	TGTGCCAGCAGTTACTCCGGACAGTTGAATGGCTACACCTTC	CASSYSGQLNGYTF
TRBV5-1	TRBJ1-3	.	.	TGCGCCAGCAGCTTGACAGGCGAAAGCTCTGGAAACACCATATATTTT	CASSLTGESSGNTIYF
TRBV11-2	TRBJ1-1	.	.	TGTGCCAGCAGGCAGCCGCAGGGAGGGGGCACTGAAGCTTTCTTT	CASRQPQGGGTEAFF